This T cell receptor (beta chain) stems from a study of CXCR3-negative and CXCR3-positive naive CD8 T cells (dated by TCRdb to the late 2010s). General notes on the study: About 150 million TRB reads were obtained in total, roughly 1.5 +/- 0.3 million reads per library. The TRBV-TRBJ cluster analysis covered naive subsets from 5 donors and memory cells from 3 donors. The diversity and physicochemical repertoire analyses included about a dozen donors pooled from two independent experiments.

TCRdb names NextSeq 550 as the instrument used. The Human TCR Profiling Kit (MiLaboratory) was used to make UMI-labeled 5' RACE TRB cDNA libraries. cDNA synthesis used the entire amount of extracted RNA, and PCR amplification then used the entire amount of cDNA produced. Libraries were prepared in parallel using an identical number of PCR cycles. Turning to the authors' computational methods: About 52,000 +/- 9,100 unique UMI-labeled TRB cDNA molecules per library were extracted with MIGEC and MiXCR, with at least two reads per UMI required. Each library averaged about 40,000 +/- 10,000 functional in-frame TRB CDR3 nucleotide clonotypes without stop codons. After downsampling to 5000 UMI-labeled TRB molecules per sample, diversity metrics such as normalized Shannon-Wiener and Chao1 were calculated in VDJtools. VDJtools computed clonotype-size-weighted physicochemical properties of the central five CDR3 residues: interaction energy, strength, volume and Kidera factor 4. TCRdb reprocessed the reads and lists each CDR3 protein sequence as a single entry, with no DNA. TCRdb, not the authors, supplied the V and J calls. The sample table on file contains approximately 3,000 distinct CDR3 sequences. The top ten constitute about 2% of the sample.

The full study reports these points: TRB CDR3s from CXCR3-positive naive cells showed higher hydrophobicity (lower Kidera factor 4), lower energy, and higher strength and volume indices than CXCR3-negative naive cells. Because surface CD5, which is linked to self-reactivity in mice, was comparable between the naive subsets, TCR interaction strength was also inferred from the physicochemical properties of TRB CDR3s. Similar TRBV-TRBJ usage was shown by naive CXCR3-negative and CXCR3-positive cells from the same donor, whereas distinct patterns were shown by memory cells. CXCR3 expression partially decreased after cryopreservation, so most assays used freshly isolated PBMCs. Comparably high repertoire diversity was found in both naive subsets, whereas much lower repertoire diversity was found in memory CD8+ T cells.

Concerning this clonotype: What this receptor recognizes is not known.

For every CD8+ T cell subset, about 300,000 cells were flow-sorted straight into RLT lysis buffer, and each subset was sorted in triplicate. To exclude memory contaminants, naive CD8+ T cells were stringently defined as CD45RO-CCR7+CD27+CD95-. Standard density gradient centrifugation was used to isolate peripheral blood mononuclear cells from buffy coats. A FACSAria III was used to flow-sort naive CD8+ T cells into CXCR3-negative and CXCR3-positive populations. An RNeasy Mini Kit was used to extract total RNA from the sorted cells. Based on the germline V gene, the CDR1 and CDR2 sequences are SGHRS and YFSETQ. The cysteine opens and the phenylalanine closes a CDR3 of 14 amino acids. Only the protein is on record.

Specimen: naive CXCR3- CD8+ T cells from blood. Read against the paper, the sample's cell subset or site label means: CD45RO-CCR7+CD27+CD95- naive CD8+ T cells lacking CXCR3 (TNR3-). This receptor was taken from a human donor in good health. Some clones in this sample may be carry-over from other donors' samples. The chain was built from TRBV5-1 and TRBJ1-4; TCRdb's assignment of TRBD1 cannot be checked, as there is no DNA. The CDR3 region: CASSPGQSNEKLFF. Beyond the CDR3, the reference TRBV5-1 and TRBJ1-4 genes provide the residues; the full variable domain reads: KAGVTQTPRYLIKTRGQQVTLSCSPISGHRSVSWYQQTPGQGLQFLFEYFSETQRNKGNFPGRFSGRQFSNSRSEMNVSTLELGDSALYLCASSPGQSNEKLFFGSGTQLSVL.